These T cell receptor beta chains were read from a single sample in a study of technical replicates of blood from a few donors. Clones were sequenced by immunoSEQ multiplex PCR, and TCRdb holds only the in-frame ones, with some missing. The repertoire includes 9,500 to 15,000 clones, approximately 93% of them detected once, and around 9.1% sits in the top ten. What was sequenced was PBMCs. Source of these receptors: a human donor in good health. CDR3s include the opening cysteine and the closing phenylalanine or tryptophan. D genes are given only for firm matches. The size entry is marked missing in some rows and otherwise reads once, few, many or a size class.

cdr3_nt	cdr3_aa	v_call	d_call	clone_size	j_call
TGCGCCAGCAGCGTGGGACAGGGTCCCAATCAGCCCCAGCATTTT	CASSVGQGPNQPQHF	TRBV5-1	TRBD1	once	TRBJ1-5
TGTGCCAGCAGTTCGGGACTAGCGGGAGCAACAGAGACCCAGTACTTC	CASSSGLAGATETQYF	TRBV6-5	TRBD2	-	TRBJ2-5
TGTGCCAGCAGTGGGGCAGATCGTAGGGCTTTCTTT	CASSGADRRAFF	TRBV6-1	-	-	TRBJ1-1
TGTGCCAGCAGCCCAGGGGGACAAGTTGAAGCTTTCTTT	CASSPGGQVEAFF	TRBV11-2	TRBD1	-	TRBJ1-1
TGTGCCAGCAGCTTGGAAGGGGGCGATGGAAACACCATATATTTT	CASSLEGGDGNTIYF	TRBV5-6	TRBD1	-	TRBJ1-3
TGTGCCAGCAGCCCCGCCGGCGGCGGAAACATTCAGTACTTC	CASSPAGGGNIQYF	TRBV5-6	-	once	TRBJ2-4
TGTGCCAGCAGTTTATCGAGAATCTACAATGAGCAGTTCTTC	CASSLSRIYNEQFF	TRBV27	-	-	TRBJ2-1
TGTGCCAGCAGGGGGACTAGCGGGAGCGGGGAGCTGTTTTTT	CASRGTSGSGELFF	TRBV2	TRBD2	-	TRBJ2-2
TGCGCCAGCGCCCGGGGGGGGGCGGCTAATGAAAAACTGTTTTTT	CASARGGAANEKLFF	TRBV10-2	-	-	TRBJ1-4
TGTGCCAGTAGTATAGCCCTTGGCGGGTACTCCTACGAGCAGTACTTC	CASSIALGGYSYEQYF	TRBV19	-	-	TRBJ2-7
TGTGCCAGCAGCTTTCGGACGGGCAGGGGCACAGATACGCAGTATTTT	CASSFRTGRGTDTQYF	TRBV5-6	-	-	TRBJ2-3
TGTGCCAGCAGCCCCCGGACTAGCTACAAATCCAGGACCCAGTACTTC	CASSPRTSYKSRTQYF	TRBV9	TRBD2	-	TRBJ2-5
TGTGCCAGCAGTCCAGGGGGTTACGAGCAGTACTTC	CASSPGGYEQYF	TRBV2	TRBD1	-	TRBJ2-7
TGTGCCAGTTTCGCAGGATCAACTAATGAAAAACTGTTTTTT	CASFAGSTNEKLFF	TRBV6-1	-	-	TRBJ1-4
TGCGCCAGCAGTGAGGCAGGTTACAATGAGCAGTTCTTC	CASSEAGYNEQFF	TRBV10-1	-	-	TRBJ2-1
TGTGCCATCAGTGAGCGGACAGCGAGCTCCTACGAGCAGTACTTC	CAISERTASSYEQYF	TRBV10-3	-	-	TRBJ2-7
TGTGCCATCAGTGGCGGGCAGGGGGCAACCGGGGAGCTGTTTTTT	CAISGGQGATGELFF	TRBV10-3	TRBD1	-	TRBJ2-2
TGTGCCAGTTCAACTAGCGGTAAAGAGACCCAGTACTTC	CASSTSGKETQYF	TRBV6-1	TRBD2	-	TRBJ2-5
TGTGCCAGCAGCTCAGACGGGACAGGGTTCTCTGAAGCTTTCTTT	CASSSDGTGFSEAFF	TRBV5-4	TRBD1	-	TRBJ1-1
TGCAGCGTTGAACTAGCGGGAGGGCGGGACATTCAGTACTTC	CSVELAGGRDIQYF	TRBV29-1	TRBD2	-	TRBJ2-4
TGCAGTGCCTGGGACAGCTACGAGCAGTACTTC	CSAWDSYEQYF	TRBV20-1	TRBD1	-	TRBJ2-7
TGTGCCAGTAGTATAGAGGCGGGAAGCTCCTACGAGCAGTACTTC	CASSIEAGSSYEQYF	TRBV19	-	-	TRBJ2-7
TGCGCCAGCAGCTTGGACAGATTGAACACTGAAGCTTTCTTT	CASSLDRLNTEAFF	TRBV5-1	-	-	TRBJ1-1
TGTGCCAGCAAGGCTAGCGCCACGGTCGAGCAGTACTTC	CASKASATVEQYF	TRBV27	-	-	TRBJ2-7
TGTGCCAGCAGCCGGACTAGCGGCACCAATGAGCAGTTCTTC	CASSRTSGTNEQFF	TRBV6-6	TRBD2	-	TRBJ2-1
TGTGCCAGCAGGCAACAAGAGGAAGTCTACACCTTC	CASRQQEEVYTF	TRBV6-6	-	-	TRBJ1-2
TGTGCCAGCAGTGCGCGACAGGGGTCCACTGAAGCTTTCTTT	CASSARQGSTEAFF	TRBV25-1	TRBD1	-	TRBJ1-1
TGCGCCAGCAGCGCGGGACTATCCTACGAGCAGTACTTC	CASSAGLSYEQYF	TRBV5-1	TRBD2	-	TRBJ2-7
TGCGCCAGCAGTCGAGGTAGGGGACAGGGGAACTGTACGCAGTATTTT	CASSRGRGQGNCTQYF	TRBV23-1	TRBD1	-	TRBJ2-3
TGTGCCAGCAGCTCGGTTCGAAGTCAAGAGACCCAGTACTTC	CASSSVRSQETQYF	TRBV7-8	-	once	TRBJ2-5
TGTGCCAGCAGCCCGCTAATGGACGGGACCTACGAGCAGTACTTC	CASSPLMDGTYEQYF	TRBV11-3	-	-	TRBJ2-7
TGTGCCTGGAGTGTGGGGCAGGGGCGGAACATTCAGTACTTC	CAWSVGQGRNIQYF	TRBV30	-	-	TRBJ2-4
TGTGCCAGCAACACGGGACAGGGTCAGGATGGCTACACCTTC	CASNTGQGQDGYTF	TRBV5-4	TRBD1	few	TRBJ1-2
TGTGCCAGCAGCTCACAGGTGAACACTGAAGCTTTCTTT	CASSSQVNTEAFF	TRBV11-2	-	-	TRBJ1-1
TGTGCCAGCAGCCGCACCGGGACAGGGAAAGAGACCCAGTACTTC	CASSRTGTGKETQYF	TRBV7-9	TRBD1	-	TRBJ2-5
TGTGCCAGTAGTTCCACAAGAGCAGGGCGCACTGAAGCTTTCTTT	CASSSTRAGRTEAFF	TRBV19	-	-	TRBJ1-1
TGTGCCAGCAGCTTAGGGACAGGGCGCGGCTACACCTTC	CASSLGTGRGYTF	TRBV5-4	TRBD1	once	TRBJ1-2
TGTGCCTGGAGCGGCCCAGGGGGAGATACGCAGTATTTT	CAWSGPGGDTQYF	TRBV30	TRBD1	-	TRBJ2-3
TGTGCCAGTAGTATTCAAGGAGCGGGCGAAAACATTCAGTACTTC	CASSIQGAGENIQYF	TRBV19	-	-	TRBJ2-4
TGTGCCTGGAGGAGCGGACTAGCGGGGCACTACGAGCAGTACTTC	CAWRSGLAGHYEQYF	TRBV30	TRBD2	-	TRBJ2-7
TGTGCCAGCAGCCCCCGTCGGCTAGCGGGAGGTTACGGAGAGACCCAGTACTTC	CASSPRRLAGGYGETQYF	TRBV11-2	TRBD2	once	TRBJ2-5